A selection of T cell receptor beta chains follows, all from one sample in a study of shared clonotypes between healthy human individuals. Libraries were prepared by immunoSEQ multiplex PCR; TCRdb keeps only in-frame clonotypes and omits some of them. The repertoire holds hundreds of thousands of clones, with 92% as singletons. The sequenced sample was naive CD8+ T cells sorted from blood. All receptors come from a man aged 25 to 45 in good health. The CDR3 runs from the conserved cysteine through the conserved F or W. A D gene is named only where the DNA matches it firmly. Size is stated for part of the rows, as once, few or many counts, or as a class when the clone is expanded.

d_call: TRBD1; clone_size: NA; v_call: TRBV5-4; j_call: TRBJ2-7; cdr3_aa: CASSRTGEAYEQYF; cdr3_nt: TGTGCCAGCAGCAGGACAGGGGAGGCCTACGAGCAGTACTTC
d_call: NA; clone_size: once; v_call: TRBV21-1; j_call: TRBJ1-5; cdr3_aa: CASSKGVCGQPQHF; cdr3_nt: TGTGCCAGCAGCAAAGGAGTGTGTGGGCAGCCCCAGCATTTT
d_call: TRBD2; clone_size: once; v_call: TRBV27; j_call: TRBJ2-1; cdr3_aa: CASSSLAGDNEQFF; cdr3_nt: TGTGCCAGCAGTTCCCTAGCGGGAGACAATGAGCAGTTCTTC
d_call: NA; clone_size: NA; v_call: TRBV7-9; j_call: TRBJ2-3; cdr3_aa: CASSLVVSGSDTQYF; cdr3_nt: TGTGCCAGCAGCTTAGTTGTGTCCGGGTCAGATACGCAGTATTTT
d_call: TRBD1; clone_size: once; v_call: TRBV27; j_call: TRBJ2-1; cdr3_aa: CASSSGFNRGDLYNEQFF; cdr3_nt: TGTGCCAGCAGTTCCGGGTTCAACAGGGGCGACCTCTACAATGAGCAGTTCTTC
d_call: NA; clone_size: NA; v_call: TRBV5-1; j_call: TRBJ2-4; cdr3_aa: CASSSEGFGVNIQYF; cdr3_nt: TGCGCCAGCAGCTCCGAGGGGTTCGGGGTAAACATTCAGTACTTC
d_call: NA; clone_size: few; v_call: TRBV7-9; j_call: TRBJ1-5; cdr3_aa: CASSLGVAQPQHF; cdr3_nt: TGTGCCAGCAGCTTGGGAGTGGCCCAGCCCCAGCATTTT
d_call: NA; clone_size: NA; v_call: TRBV2; j_call: TRBJ1-2; cdr3_aa: CASSTTEGNYGYTF; cdr3_nt: TGTGCCAGCAGCACCACTGAGGGGAACTATGGCTACACCTTC
d_call: TRBD2; clone_size: NA; v_call: TRBV5-1; j_call: TRBJ2-7; cdr3_aa: CASSLDYAGAGYEQYF; cdr3_nt: TGCGCCAGCAGCTTGGACTACGCGGGAGCCGGCTACGAGCAGTACTTC
d_call: NA; clone_size: NA; v_call: TRBV19; j_call: TRBJ2-7; cdr3_aa: CASSIKLGTYEQYF; cdr3_nt: TGTGCCAGTAGTATTAAGCTGGGAACCTACGAGCAGTACTTC
d_call: NA; clone_size: NA; v_call: TRBV18; j_call: TRBJ1-5; cdr3_aa: CASSNLDFQPQHF; cdr3_nt: TGTGCCAGCTCAAATTTGGATTTTCAGCCCCAGCATTTT
d_call: NA; clone_size: NA; v_call: TRBV4-2; j_call: TRBJ2-7; cdr3_aa: CASSQVKASPEQYF; cdr3_nt: TGTGCCAGCAGCCAAGTTAAGGCGAGCCCCGAGCAGTACTTC
d_call: NA; clone_size: once; v_call: TRBV7-9; j_call: TRBJ2-2; cdr3_aa: CASSPTGGGELFF; cdr3_nt: TGTGCCAGCAGCCCTACGGGTGGCGGGGAGCTGTTTTTT
d_call: NA; clone_size: NA; v_call: TRBV6-6; j_call: TRBJ2-7; cdr3_aa: CASSYSRLGSYEQYF; cdr3_nt: TGTGCCAGCAGTTACTCGAGGCTGGGGTCCTACGAGCAGTACTTC
d_call: TRBD1; clone_size: NA; v_call: TRBV7-8; j_call: TRBJ2-1; cdr3_aa: CASSHHDRGLTNNEQFF; cdr3_nt: TGTGCCAGCAGCCACCACGACAGGGGGCTTACCAACAATGAGCAGTTCTTC
d_call: TRBD1; clone_size: NA; v_call: TRBV18; j_call: TRBJ1-1; cdr3_aa: CASSPPSQGYTEAFF; cdr3_nt: TGTGCCAGCTCACCACCCTCACAGGGGTATACTGAAGCTTTCTTT
d_call: NA; clone_size: NA; v_call: TRBV5-1; j_call: TRBJ2-7; cdr3_aa: CASSFRTEEQYF; cdr3_nt: TGCGCCAGCAGCTTTAGGACAGAAGAGCAGTACTTC
d_call: TRBD1; clone_size: few; v_call: TRBV6-6; j_call: TRBJ2-7; cdr3_aa: CASSRGQYEQYF; cdr3_nt: TGTGCCAGCAGTAGGGGACAGTACGAGCAGTACTTC
d_call: NA; clone_size: NA; v_call: TRBV29-1; j_call: TRBJ2-1; cdr3_aa: CSTFGPTDNEQFF; cdr3_nt: TGCAGCACCTTTGGGCCAACCGACAATGAGCAGTTCTTC
d_call: TRBD1; clone_size: NA; v_call: TRBV29-1; j_call: TRBJ2-1; cdr3_aa: CSVDSGTGTYNEQFF; cdr3_nt: TGCAGCGTTGACTCCGGGACAGGGACCTACAATGAGCAGTTCTTC
d_call: NA; clone_size: once; v_call: TRBV5-4; j_call: TRBJ2-7; cdr3_aa: CASSHKGDPYEQYF; cdr3_nt: TGTGCCAGCAGCCATAAAGGAGATCCCTACGAGCAGTACTTC
d_call: NA; clone_size: NA; v_call: TRBV4-1; j_call: TRBJ2-5; cdr3_aa: CASSLRVSEEETQYF; cdr3_nt: TGCGCCAGCAGCCTTCGGGTTTCGGAAGAAGAGACCCAGTACTTC
d_call: NA; clone_size: once; v_call: TRBV5-4; j_call: TRBJ2-7; cdr3_aa: CASSTAGVYEQYF; cdr3_nt: TGTGCCAGCAGCACCGCTGGGGTGTACGAGCAGTACTTC
d_call: TRBD2; clone_size: NA; v_call: TRBV5-1; j_call: TRBJ2-5; cdr3_aa: CASSSELAGVGTQYF; cdr3_nt: TGCGCCAGCAGCTCCGAACTAGCGGGGGTCGGGACCCAGTACTTC
d_call: NA; clone_size: NA; v_call: TRBV7-9; j_call: TRBJ2-1; cdr3_aa: CASNLQPLSYNEQFF; cdr3_nt: TGTGCCAGCAACTTACAGCCGCTGAGCTACAATGAGCAGTTCTTC
d_call: NA; clone_size: NA; v_call: TRBV7-2; j_call: TRBJ2-3; cdr3_aa: CASSLVARRSTDTQYF; cdr3_nt: TGTGCCAGCAGCTTAGTAGCCCGCAGGAGCACAGATACGCAGTATTTT
d_call: NA; clone_size: NA; v_call: TRBV5-6; j_call: TRBJ2-1; cdr3_aa: CASSLVQDNEQFF; cdr3_nt: TGTGCCAGCAGCTTGGTACAGGACAATGAGCAGTTCTTC
d_call: NA; clone_size: NA; v_call: TRBV7-9; j_call: TRBJ1-3; cdr3_aa: CASSLAMQAGNTIYF; cdr3_nt: TGTGCCAGCAGCTTGGCTATGCAGGCTGGAAACACCATATATTTT
d_call: NA; clone_size: once; v_call: TRBV7-2; j_call: TRBJ2-3; cdr3_aa: CASTSEGLYSTDTQYF; cdr3_nt: TGTGCCAGCACCTCAGAGGGGCTTTATAGCACAGATACGCAGTATTTT
d_call: TRBD1; clone_size: NA; v_call: TRBV7-9; j_call: TRBJ1-1; cdr3_aa: CASSWGTGGRFDTEAFF; cdr3_nt: TGTGCCAGCAGCTGGGGGACAGGGGGCCGATTTGACACTGAAGCTTTCTTT
d_call: TRBD1; clone_size: NA; v_call: TRBV30; j_call: TRBJ1-5; cdr3_aa: CAFMTKGAALPQHF; cdr3_nt: TGTGCCTTCATGACGAAGGGGGCAGCTCTGCCCCAGCATTTT
d_call: TRBD2; clone_size: NA; v_call: TRBV7-2; j_call: TRBJ2-1; cdr3_aa: CASSLGGRTNNEQFF; cdr3_nt: TGTGCCAGCAGCCTTGGCGGGAGAACAAACAATGAGCAGTTCTTC
d_call: TRBD1; clone_size: once; v_call: TRBV5-5; j_call: TRBJ1-3; cdr3_aa: CASSTGVSSGNTIYF; cdr3_nt: TGTGCCAGCAGCACAGGGGTTAGCTCTGGAAACACCATATATTTT
d_call: TRBD2; clone_size: NA; v_call: TRBV29-1; j_call: TRBJ2-3; cdr3_aa: CSVEFTSGIPKFYTDTQYF; cdr3_nt: TGCAGCGTGGAGTTCACTAGCGGAATTCCCAAATTCTACACAGATACGCAGTATTTT
d_call: NA; clone_size: NA; v_call: TRBV28; j_call: TRBJ2-7; cdr3_aa: CASSLSVHEQYF; cdr3_nt: TGTGCCAGCAGTTTAAGCGTCCACGAGCAGTACTTC
d_call: NA; clone_size: once; v_call: TRBV5-1; j_call: TRBJ2-1; cdr3_aa: CASSPVGGRDNEQFF; cdr3_nt: TGCGCCAGCAGCCCTGTGGGGGGTCGGGACAATGAGCAGTTCTTC
d_call: TRBD2; clone_size: once; v_call: TRBV27; j_call: TRBJ2-7; cdr3_aa: CASSLSGVSSYEQYF; cdr3_nt: TGTGCCAGCAGTCTTAGCGGGGTAAGCTCCTACGAGCAGTACTTC
d_call: NA; clone_size: NA; v_call: TRBV27; j_call: TRBJ2-2; cdr3_aa: CASSPGAELNGELFF; cdr3_nt: TGTGCCAGCAGTCCCGGTGCAGAACTGAACGGGGAGCTGTTTTTT
d_call: NA; clone_size: NA; v_call: TRBV21-1; j_call: TRBJ2-3; cdr3_aa: CASSKALKGLGTDTQYF; cdr3_nt: TGTGCCAGCAGCAAAGCGCTTAAGGGATTGGGCACAGATACGCAGTATTTT
d_call: NA; clone_size: once; v_call: TRBV4-3; j_call: TRBJ1-1; cdr3_aa: CASSQDASGSTEAFF; cdr3_nt: TGCGCCAGCAGCCAAGATGCGTCAGGGAGCACTGAAGCTTTCTTT
d_call: TRBD1; clone_size: once; v_call: TRBV4-3; j_call: TRBJ2-2; cdr3_aa: CASSQDRTGTGELFF; cdr3_nt: TGCGCCAGCAGCCAAGATAGGACAGGCACCGGGGAGCTGTTTTTT
d_call: NA; clone_size: NA; v_call: TRBV27; j_call: TRBJ2-7; cdr3_aa: CASSVDRFGYEQYF; cdr3_nt: TGTGCCAGCAGTGTGGACAGATTTGGCTACGAGCAGTACTTC
d_call: NA; clone_size: NA; v_call: TRBV11-2; j_call: TRBJ2-2; cdr3_aa: CASSPPRVYTGELFF; cdr3_nt: TGTGCCAGCAGCCCCCCCCGAGTCTACACCGGGGAGCTGTTTTTT
d_call: TRBD1; clone_size: NA; v_call: TRBV7-9; j_call: TRBJ2-2; cdr3_aa: CASSSLDRGVANTGELFF; cdr3_nt: TGTGCCAGCAGCTCCCTAGACAGGGGGGTCGCGAACACCGGGGAGCTGTTTTTT
d_call: TRBD2; clone_size: NA; v_call: TRBV11-2; j_call: TRBJ2-7; cdr3_aa: CASSLVAGAYEQYF; cdr3_nt: TGTGCCAGCAGCTTAGTGGCGGGAGCCTACGAGCAGTACTTC
d_call: NA; clone_size: once; v_call: TRBV7-3; j_call: TRBJ2-7; cdr3_aa: CASSSIGGGEQYF; cdr3_nt: TGTGCCAGCAGCTCCATTGGTGGAGGCGAGCAGTACTTC
d_call: NA; clone_size: NA; v_call: TRBV11-3; j_call: TRBJ2-1; cdr3_aa: CASSPLGGRVDEQFF; cdr3_nt: TGTGCCAGCAGCCCACTAGGGGGTCGAGTCGATGAGCAGTTCTTC